This T cell receptor (beta chain) is drawn from a study of a mutant IDH1 vaccine in newly diagnosed glioma. About the study: Vaccination was launched 4-6 weeks after radiotherapy alone, or with temozolomide cycles. The earlier regimen, radiotherapy, temozolomide, or both, was most often both.

Described time point: week 11, during vaccination. Each vaccine dose was 300 ug of mutant IDH1 20-mer peptide, with topical imiquimod. Clones were sequenced by immunoSEQ multiplex PCR, and TCRdb holds only the in-frame ones, with some missing. Of 110,000 or so clones listed, 90% are singletons. Details on this clone: The antigen remains undetermined.

The germline V and J ends were trimmed by 7 bases and 4 bases, with 16 bases remaining between them. The CDR3 is 14 residues long. CDR1 MDHEN and CDR2 SYDVKM come from the germline V gene. The chain links TRBV28 to TRBJ1-2, with TRBD1 as a possible D gene (5 bases). The input for sequencing was PBMCs, taken from a glioma patient whose treatment included an IDH1 peptide vaccine. The clonotype originates from a woman aged 45-59 years with glioma. As DNA, the CDR3 is TGTGCCAGCAACCCAGGGTGGGACGGCTATGGCTACACCTTC. The encoded protein is CASNPGWDGYGYTF.